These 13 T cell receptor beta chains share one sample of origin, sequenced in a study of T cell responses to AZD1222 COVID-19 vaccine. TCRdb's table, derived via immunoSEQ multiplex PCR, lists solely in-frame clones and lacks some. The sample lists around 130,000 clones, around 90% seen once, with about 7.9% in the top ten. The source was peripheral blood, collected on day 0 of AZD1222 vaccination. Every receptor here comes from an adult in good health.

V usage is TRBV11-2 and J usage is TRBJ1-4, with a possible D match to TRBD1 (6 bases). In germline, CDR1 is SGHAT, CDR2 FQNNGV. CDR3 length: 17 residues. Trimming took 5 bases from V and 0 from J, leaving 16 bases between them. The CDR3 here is CASSRRQADPTNEKLFF. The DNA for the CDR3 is TGTGCCAGCAGCCGCCGACAGGCCGATCCAACTAATGAAAAACTGTTTTTT.

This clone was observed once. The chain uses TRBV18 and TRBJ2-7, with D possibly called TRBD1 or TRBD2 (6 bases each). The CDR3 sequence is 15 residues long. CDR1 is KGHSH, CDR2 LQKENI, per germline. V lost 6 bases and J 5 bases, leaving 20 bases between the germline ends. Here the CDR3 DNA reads TGTGCCAGCTCTCCTGAGGGGGGCAGGGGCCACGAGCAGTACTTC. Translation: CASSPEGGRGHEQYF.

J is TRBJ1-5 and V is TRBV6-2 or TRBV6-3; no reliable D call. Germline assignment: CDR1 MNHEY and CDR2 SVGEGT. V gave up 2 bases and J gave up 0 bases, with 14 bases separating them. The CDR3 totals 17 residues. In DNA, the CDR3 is TGTGCCAGCAGTTACCGGGAGACCCTATATAGCAATCAGCCCCAGCATTTT. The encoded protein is CASSYRETLYSNQPQHF.

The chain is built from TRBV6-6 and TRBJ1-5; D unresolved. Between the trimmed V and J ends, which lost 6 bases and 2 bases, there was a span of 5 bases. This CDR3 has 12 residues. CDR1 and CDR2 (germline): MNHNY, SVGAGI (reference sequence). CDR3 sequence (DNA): TGTGCCAGCAGGGTCGGCAATCAGCCCCAGCATTTT. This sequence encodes CASRVGNQPQHF.

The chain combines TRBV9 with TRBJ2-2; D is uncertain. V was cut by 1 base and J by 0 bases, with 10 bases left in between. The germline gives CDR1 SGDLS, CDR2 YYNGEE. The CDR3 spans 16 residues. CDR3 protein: CASSVNPQPNTGELFF. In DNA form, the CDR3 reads TGTGCCAGCAGCGTAAATCCGCAACCGAACACCGGGGAGCTGTTTTTT.

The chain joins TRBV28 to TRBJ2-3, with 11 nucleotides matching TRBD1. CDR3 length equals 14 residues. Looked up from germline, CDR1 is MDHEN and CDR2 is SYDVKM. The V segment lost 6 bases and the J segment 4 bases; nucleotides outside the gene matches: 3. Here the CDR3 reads CASSRDRGADTQYF. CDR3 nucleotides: TGTGCCAGCAGCCGGGACAGGGGGGCAGATACGCAGTATTTT.

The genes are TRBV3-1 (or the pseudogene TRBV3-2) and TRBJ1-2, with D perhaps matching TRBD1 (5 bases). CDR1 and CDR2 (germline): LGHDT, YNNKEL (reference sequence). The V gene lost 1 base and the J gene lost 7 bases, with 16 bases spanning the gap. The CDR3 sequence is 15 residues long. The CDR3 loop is CASSQVGTAVGGYTF. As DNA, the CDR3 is TGTGCCAGCAGCCAAGTCGGGACGGCCGTGGGTGGCTACACCTTC.

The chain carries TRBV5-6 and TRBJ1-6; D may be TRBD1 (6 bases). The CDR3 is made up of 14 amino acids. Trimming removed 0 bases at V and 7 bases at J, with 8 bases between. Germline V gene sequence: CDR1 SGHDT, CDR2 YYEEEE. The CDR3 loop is CASSLGQANSPLHF. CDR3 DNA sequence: TGTGCCAGCAGCTTGGGACAGGCCAATTCACCCCTCCACTTT.

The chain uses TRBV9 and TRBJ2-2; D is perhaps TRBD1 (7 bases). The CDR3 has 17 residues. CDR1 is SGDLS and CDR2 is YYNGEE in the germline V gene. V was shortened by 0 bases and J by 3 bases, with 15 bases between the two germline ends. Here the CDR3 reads CASSVAPQGGHTGELFF. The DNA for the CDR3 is TGTGCCAGCAGCGTAGCGCCCCAGGGGGGCCACACCGGGGAGCTGTTTTTT.

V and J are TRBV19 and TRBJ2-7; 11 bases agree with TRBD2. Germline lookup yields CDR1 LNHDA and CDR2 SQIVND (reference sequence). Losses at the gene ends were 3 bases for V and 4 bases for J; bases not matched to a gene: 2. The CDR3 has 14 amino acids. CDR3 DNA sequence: TGTGCCAGTAGTATTAGCGGGAGGGAGTACGAGCAGTACTTC. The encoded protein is CASSISGREYEQYF. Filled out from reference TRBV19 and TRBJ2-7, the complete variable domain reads DGGITQSPKYLFRKEGQNVTLSCEQNLNHDAMYWYRQDPGQGLRLIYYSQIVNDFQKGDIAEGYSVSREKKESFPLTVTSAQKNPTAFYLCASSISGREYEQYFGPGTRLTVT.

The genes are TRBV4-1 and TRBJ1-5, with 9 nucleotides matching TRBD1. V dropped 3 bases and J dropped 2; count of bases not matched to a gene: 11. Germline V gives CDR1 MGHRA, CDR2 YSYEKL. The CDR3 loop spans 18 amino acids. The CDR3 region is CASSQIGQGQKGNQPQHF. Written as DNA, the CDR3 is TGCGCCAGCAGCCAGATTGGACAGGGGCAAAAAGGCAATCAGCCCCAGCATTTT.

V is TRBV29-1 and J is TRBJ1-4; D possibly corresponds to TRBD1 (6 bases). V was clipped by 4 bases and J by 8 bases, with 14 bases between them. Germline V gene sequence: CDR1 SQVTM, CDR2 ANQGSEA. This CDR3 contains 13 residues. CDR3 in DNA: TGCAGCGTTGGGGGGCTGGGGGCGGAAAAACTGTTTTTT. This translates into CSVGGLGAEKLFF.

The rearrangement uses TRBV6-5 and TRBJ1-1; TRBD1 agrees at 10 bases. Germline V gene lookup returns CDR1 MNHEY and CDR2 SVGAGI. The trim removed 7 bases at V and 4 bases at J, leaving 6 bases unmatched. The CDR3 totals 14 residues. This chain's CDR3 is CASTRQGAATEAFF. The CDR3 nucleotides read TGTGCCAGCACCCGACAGGGGGCGGCCACTGAAGCTTTCTTT.